This T cell receptor (beta chain) is drawn from a study of T cell clonotyping in hematopoietic cell transplantation. Specified time point: recipient sample about 28 days before transplant, after cytoreduction. The CDR3 spans 13 residues. The V and J ends lost 4 bases and 3 bases respectively, with 10 bases between them. Germline V lookup: CDR1 SGHNT, CDR2 YYREEE (reference sequence). Clones were read by immunoSEQ multiplex PCR, and TCRdb kept only the in-frame ones, dropping some. This table has some 29,000 clones, more than 70% appearing once. This sequence was found in a middle-aged man with acute myeloid leukemia. Some clones in this sample may be carry-over from other donors' samples. The sequences come from peripheral blood mononuclear cells, collected before stem cell transplant. The chain links TRBV5-4 to TRBJ1-2; D not resolved. This CDR3 reads CASSPIEDYGYTF. For the CDR3, the DNA is TGTGCCAGCAGCCCCATAGAGGACTATGGCTACACCTTC. The full variable domain, its missing parts supplied by reference TRBV5-4 and TRBJ1-2, is ETGVTQSPTHLIKTRGQQVTLRCSSQSGHNTVSWYQQALGQGPQFIFQYYREEENGRGNFPPRFSGLQFPNYSSELNVNALELDDSALYLCASSPIEDYGYTFGSGTRLTVV.